The 27 T cell receptor beta chains below all came from one sample that was sequenced in a study of siplizumab effects on memory and regulatory T cells. The table came from immunoSEQ multiplex PCR; TCRdb's copy has only in-frame clones and leaves some out. The sample holds over 70,000 clones, around 90% seen once. The sequenced sample was CD4+ T cells sorted from blood. The receptors come from a human donor in good health.

The chain combines TRBV14 with TRBJ1-5; D remains unclear. Trimming took off 1 base at V and 7 bases at J, with 5 bases between the two ends. This CDR3 contains 12 residues. Per the germline V gene, CDR1 is SGHDN and CDR2 is FVKESK. CDR3 region: CASSQGRQPQHF. As DNA, the CDR3 is TGTGCCAGCAGCCAAGGAAGACAGCCCCAGCATTTT.

The chain has TRBV21-1 and TRBJ2-5; TRBD1 is the table's D call and was not checked against the DNA. TRBV21-1 is a recognized pseudogene. CDR3 length: 11 residues. The CDR3 DNA sequence: TGTGCCAGCAGCCCCCAAAAGACCCAGTACTTC. Its translation: CASSPQKTQYF.

This clone was recorded once. The chain links TRBV7-9 to TRBJ2-5; D is unresolved. The CDR3 contains 11 residues. Germline lookup yields CDR1 SEHNR and CDR2 FQNEAQ (reference sequence). Trimming shortened V by 7 bases and J by 4 bases, and 7 bases separated the two germline ends. CDR3 nucleotide sequence: TGTGCCAGCAATTTGGGAGAGACCCAGTACTTC. Its translation is CASNLGETQYF.

The V and J genes are TRBV10-3 and TRBJ2-2, with a tentative D call TRBD2 (6 bases). This CDR3 is built from 15 residues. V lost 4 bases and J 4 bases, leaving 13 bases between the germline ends. Per the germline V gene, CDR1 is ENHRY and CDR2 is SYGVKD. The CDR3 DNA is TGTGCCATCAGTGGTCCGGGACTTTCCACCGGGGAGCTGTTTTTT. This gives the protein CAISGPGLSTGELFF.

The chain combines TRBV7-8 with TRBJ2-1, with 10 nucleotides matching TRBD2. With V trimmed by 7 bases and J by 4 bases, 7 bases remained unmatched. CDR1 is SGHVS and CDR2 is FQNEAQ in the germline V gene. The CDR3 runs to 15 residues. CDR3 sequence: CASTTAGGPYNEQFF. The CDR3 region has the DNA TGTGCCAGCACCACAGCGGGAGGGCCATACAATGAGCAGTTCTTC. The full variable domain, with the rest looked up from reference TRBV7-8 and TRBJ2-1, is GAGVSQSPRYKVAKRGQDVALRCDPISGHVSLFWYQQALGQGPEFLTYFQNEAQLDKSGLPSDRFFAERPEGSVSTLKIQRTQQEDSAVYLCASTTAGGPYNEQFFGPGTRLTVL.

CDR3 nucleotides: TGCGCCAGCAGCTTGGAGCACGGGGGATATGGCAATGAGCAGTTCTTC. Its protein is CASSLEHGGYGNEQFF. The V gene is TRBV5-1, the J gene TRBJ2-1; a weak D match, TRBD2 (6 bases). The germline V and J ends were trimmed by 0 bases and 6 bases, with 16 bases remaining between them. The length of the CDR3 is 16 residues. The germline gives CDR1 SGHRS, CDR2 YFSETQ.

The chain is built from TRBV2 and TRBJ2-1; 7 bases line up with TRBD2. After removal of 6 bases from V and 8 bases from J, the junction contained 1 base not matched to a gene. This CDR3 has 11 residues. CDR1 is SNHLY and CDR2 is FYNNEI in the germline V gene. Here the CDR3 DNA reads TGTGCCAGCAGACTAGCGTATGAGCAGTTCTTC. This gives the protein CASRLAYEQFF.

The chain employs TRBV7-2 and TRBJ2-2, with 10 bases aligning to TRBD2. Germline V gene data show CDR1 as SGHTA and CDR2 as FQGNSA. V dropped 6 bases and J dropped 5; count of bases not matched to a gene: 6. The CDR3 is made up of 15 amino acids. DNA for the CDR3: TGTGCCAGCAGAACAGCGGGAGGGCCTACCGGGGAGCTGTTTTTT. It specifies CASRTAGGPTGELFF.

This chain connects TRBV5-6 to TRBJ1-2; no reliable D call. Germline loops: CDR1 SGHDT, CDR2 YYEEEE. V shed 4 bases and J shed 6 bases, with 13 bases lying between them. The CDR3 has 13 residues. The CDR3 reads CASSPTASDGYTF. The CDR3 bases are TGTGCCAGCAGCCCAACAGCCTCCGATGGCTACACCTTC. The variable domain in full, with the rest retrieved from reference TRBV5-6 and TRBJ1-2, is DAGVTQSPTHLIKTRGQQVTLRCSPKSGHDTVSWYQQALGQGPQFIFQYYEEEERQRGNFPDRFSGHQFPNYSSELNVNALLLGDSALYLCASSPTASDGYTFGSGTRLTVV.

This chain joins TRBV2 and TRBJ1-2, with TRBD1 identical over 7 bases. The CDR3 is made up of 15 amino acids. V lost 6 bases to trimming and J lost 6 bases; unmatched junction nucleotides: 13. Germline CDR1 SNHLY, CDR2 FYNNEI. This CDR3 is CASSGRQGRDDGYTF. CDR3 bases: TGTGCCAGCAGCGGGAGACAGGGTAGAGATGATGGCTACACCTTC.

This chain links TRBV2 with TRBJ2-3, with D maybe TRBD2 (6 bases). CDR1 SNHLY and CDR2 FYNNEI come from the germline V gene. The CDR3 totals 14 residues. The V end was cut by 4 bases, the J end by 2 bases, with 10 bases between. The CDR3 loop is CASSASENTDTQYF. The CDR3 bases are TGTGCCAGCAGTGCTAGCGAGAACACAGATACGCAGTATTTT.

The rearrangement links TRBV7-8 to TRBJ2-6; 7 positions match TRBD1. Germline assignment: CDR1 SGHVS and CDR2 FQNEAQ. The CDR3 is 19 residues long. V lost 1 base and J lost 2; bases outside the gene matches: 11. In nucleotides, the CDR3 is TGTGCCAGCAGCTTAGTGGGGAGACAGGGCCATCCTGGGGCCAACGTCCTGACTTTC. This codes for CASSLVGRQGHPGANVLTF.

V usage is TRBV7-2 and J usage is TRBJ2-3, with D tentatively TRBD2 (6 bases). V lost 3 bases to trimming and J lost 7 bases, with 11 bases between them. The CDR3 consists of 13 residues. The germline gives CDR1 SGHTA, CDR2 FQGNSA. CDR3 amino acids: CASSFAGPNTQYF. The CDR3 region has the DNA TGTGCCAGCAGCTTTGCGGGACCGAATACGCAGTATTTT.

This sequence joins TRBV5-1 and TRBJ2-5; 11 positions agree with TRBD1. CDR1 SGHRS and CDR2 YFSETQ come from the germline V gene. With 3 bases clipped from V and 5 bases from J, the junction kept 9 bases outside the gene matches. The CDR3 length is 16 residues. In DNA, the CDR3 is TGCGCCAGCAGCTCCCGGACAGGGGGCTCGGGGGAGACCCAGTACTTC. It specifies CASSSRTGGSGETQYF.

The chain has TRBV6-6 and TRBJ1-1; D may be TRBD1 (5 bases). Trimming stripped 6 bases from V and 1 base from J, with 12 bases between. This CDR3 is 14 amino acids long. From germline, CDR1 is MNHNY and CDR2 SVGAGI (reference sequence). DNA for the CDR3: TGTGCCAGCAGGATACAGGTGACGAACACTGAAGCTTTCTTT. Translating it yields CASRIQVTNTEAFF.

The chain recombines TRBV20-1 with TRBJ2-7; tentatively, D is TRBD1 (5 bases). Germline V gene data show CDR1 as DFQATT and CDR2 as SNEGSKA (reference sequence). CDR3 length: 10 amino acids. V was clipped by 4 bases and J by 5 bases, with 6 bases between them. CDR3 residues: CSATGNEQYF. CDR3 sequence (DNA): TGCAGTGCTACAGGGAACGAGCAGTACTTC.

This chain joins TRBV6-7 and TRBJ2-7; 7 nucleotides line up with TRBD2. TRBV6-7 is identified as an open reading frame with a role that is uncertain. V shed 9 bases and J 0 bases; nucleotides not matched to a gene: 8. The CDR3 length is 14 residues. The CDR3 sequence: CARPNWGGSYEQYF. The CDR3 DNA reads TGTGCCAGGCCGAACTGGGGGGGCTCCTACGAGCAGTACTTC.

The chain joins TRBV5-1 to TRBJ2-2, with 8 positions matching TRBD2. The CDR3 extends over 16 amino acids. Trimming at V came to 5 bases and at J to 5 bases, leaving 11 bases not matched to a gene. In germline, CDR1 is SGHRS, CDR2 YFSETQ. The CDR3 nucleotides read TGCGCCAGCAGGACCGGACTAGCCTTGAGTACCGGGGAGCTGTTTTTT. Its translation is CASRTGLALSTGELFF.

This chain joins TRBV19 and TRBJ2-1; 8 nucleotides match TRBD2. Per germline, CDR1 LNHDA and CDR2 SQIVND (reference sequence). The V and J ends lost 6 bases and 1 base, in that order; junction bases with no gene match: 8. This CDR3 has 16 amino acids. CDR3 bases: TGTGCCAGTAGAGCAAGCGGGAGCGGGTCCTACAATGAGCAGTTCTTC. It codes for CASRASGSGSYNEQFF.

This clone has a handful of counts. The chain combines TRBV11-3 with TRBJ2-1, with D tentatively TRBD1 (6 bases). This CDR3 is 15 amino acids long. In germline, CDR1 is SGHNT, CDR2 YENEEA. V lost 4 bases, J lost 0 bases, and 10 bases lay in between. The CDR3 spells CASSSQGSSYNEQFF. CDR3 nucleotides: TGTGCCAGCAGCTCGCAGGGGAGCTCCTACAATGAGCAGTTCTTC.

The chain uses TRBV30 and TRBJ1-2; a weak D match, TRBD1 (5 bases). Germline V lookup: CDR1 GTSNPN, CDR2 SVGIG (reference sequence). V lost 2 bases to trimming and J lost 8 bases, with 15 bases between them. CDR3 length equals 13 residues. CDR3 sequence reads: CAWSTRDSGGYTF. CDR3 in DNA: TGTGCCTGGAGTACCAGGGATTCGGGGGGCTACACCTTC.

This chain links TRBV28 with TRBJ2-7; TRBD2 matches 12 bases. V lost 5 bases and J lost 0; bases outside the gene matches: 2. The CDR3 spans 15 residues. Germline CDR1 reads MDHEN; CDR2 reads SYDVKM. This CDR3 is CASSPSGGVSYEQYF. CDR3 nucleotide sequence: TGTGCCAGCAGTCCTAGCGGGGGGGTCTCCTACGAGCAGTACTTC. Supplemented by reference TRBV28 and TRBJ2-7, the full variable domain reads DVKVTQSSRYLVKRTGEKVFLECVQDMDHENMFWYRQDPGLGLRLIYFSYDVKMKEKGDIPEGYSVSREKKERFSLILESASTNQTSMYLCASSPSGGVSYEQYFGPGTRLTVT.

The V gene is TRBV21-1, the J gene TRBJ2-7; the table's D call of TRBD1 was not tested on the DNA. TRBV21-1 is labeled a pseudogene. The CDR3 totals 14 residues. The CDR3 spells CASSEGQGRYEQYF. CDR3 DNA sequence: TGTGCCAGCAGCGAGGGACAGGGGCGCTACGAGCAGTACTTC.

The chain recombines TRBV7-2 with TRBJ1-2; 9 bases line up with TRBD1. Germline values: CDR1 SGHTA, CDR2 FQGNSA. V was pared by 6 bases and J by 7 bases, with 9 bases of the junction left unmatched. CDR3 length: 14 amino acids. CDR3 DNA sequence: TGTGCCAGCAGATATACAGGGGGCATAGGTGGCTACACCTTC. Translation: CASRYTGGIGGYTF.

The chain links TRBV9 to TRBJ2-7; D is undetermined. The CDR3 extends over 13 amino acids. CDR1 and CDR2 from the germline V gene are SGDLS and YYNGEE. The V end was cut by 0 bases, the J end by 3 bases, with 7 bases between. The CDR3 is CASSVETGYEQYF. In nucleotides, the CDR3 is TGTGCCAGCAGCGTAGAGACCGGCTACGAGCAGTACTTC.

The chain is built from TRBV29-1 and TRBJ2-4; 7 positions match TRBD1. This CDR3 is 14 amino acids long. V was pared by 6 bases and J by 0 bases, with 5 bases of the junction left unmatched. Germline V CDR1 and CDR2: SQVTM, ANQGSEA. The CDR3 region is CSVTGAEAKNIQYF. CDR3 DNA sequence: TGCAGCGTCACAGGGGCCGAAGCCAAAAACATTCAGTACTTC.

This rearrangement joins TRBV1 to TRBJ1-2. TRBV1 corresponds to a pseudogene. The CDR3 spans 16 residues. CDR3 in DNA: TGCACCAGCAGTATTCCTATTGTGCGAAAGACCTATGGCTACACCTTC. Its protein product is CTSSIPIVRKTYGYTF.